This paragraph reports one TCR beta chain. Its antigen is undetermined. The protocol was immunoSEQ multiplex PCR, while the TCRdb copy is restricted to in-frame clones and leaves out a portion. The profile shows some 10,000 clones, about 80% of them singletons. The ends lost 1 base at V and 2 bases at J; junction bases unmatched: 2. Germline values: CDR1 SGHTA, CDR2 FQGNSA. CDR3 length equals 15 residues. This specimen comes from a study of chemoradiotherapy in HPV16-positive cancers. Overall study context: A couple of HPV16-positive patients' cells yielded candidate HPV-specific clones and common motifs. General study points: The functional HPV-specific definition rests on just two HPV16-positive patients. During treatment, candidate HPV-specific clones and E7-related motifs expanded in tumor.

The sample was blood, taken from a patient who underwent chemoradiotherapy. The clonotype was recovered from a human donor with HPV-associated anogenital cancer. This chain links TRBV7-2 with TRBJ2-7; 10 bases are a match to TRBD2. DNA for the CDR3: TGTGCCAGCAGCTTAGTAGCGGGGGGCACCTACGAGCAGTACTTC. Translation: CASSLVAGGTYEQYF.